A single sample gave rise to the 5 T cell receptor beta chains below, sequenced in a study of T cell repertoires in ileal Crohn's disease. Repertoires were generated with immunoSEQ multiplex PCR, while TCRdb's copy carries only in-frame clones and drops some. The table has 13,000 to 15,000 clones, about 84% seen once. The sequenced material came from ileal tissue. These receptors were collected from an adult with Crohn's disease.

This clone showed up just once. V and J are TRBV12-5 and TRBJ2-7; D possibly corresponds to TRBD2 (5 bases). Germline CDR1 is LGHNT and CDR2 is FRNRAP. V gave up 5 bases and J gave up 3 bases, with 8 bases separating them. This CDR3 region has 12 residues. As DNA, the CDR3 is TGTGCTAGTGGTATCGGACTCTACGAGCAGTACTTC. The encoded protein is CASGIGLYEQYF.

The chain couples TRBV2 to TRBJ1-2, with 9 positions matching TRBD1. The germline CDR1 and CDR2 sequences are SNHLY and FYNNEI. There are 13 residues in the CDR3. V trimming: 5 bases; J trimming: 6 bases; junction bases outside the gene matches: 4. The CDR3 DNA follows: TGTGCCAGCAGTTACCGGACAGGGGATGGCTACACCTTC. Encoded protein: CASSYRTGDGYTF.

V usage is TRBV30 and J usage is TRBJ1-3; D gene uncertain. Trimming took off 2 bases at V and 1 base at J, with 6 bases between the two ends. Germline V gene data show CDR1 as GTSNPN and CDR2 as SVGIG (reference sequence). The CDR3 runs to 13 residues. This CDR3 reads CAWSRRSGNTIYF. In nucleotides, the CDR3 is TGTGCCTGGAGTAGGAGGTCTGGAAACACCATATATTTT.

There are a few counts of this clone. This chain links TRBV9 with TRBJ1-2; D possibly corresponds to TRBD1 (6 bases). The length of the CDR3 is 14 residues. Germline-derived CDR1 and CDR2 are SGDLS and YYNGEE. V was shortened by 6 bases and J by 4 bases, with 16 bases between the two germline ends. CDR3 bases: TGTGCCAGCACTCCGGACAGCGGAATCTATGGCTACACCTTC. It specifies CASTPDSGIYGYTF.

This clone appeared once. The CDR3 protein is CASSQELLFNSPLHF. DNA of the CDR3: TGTGCCAGCAGCCAAGAGCTACTATTTAATTCACCCCTCCACTTT. The chain recombines TRBV14 with TRBJ1-6, with D hard to call. Germline V gene sequence: CDR1 SGHDN, CDR2 FVKESK. CDR3 length equals 15 residues. V dropped 0 bases and J dropped 6 bases, with 9 bases sitting between them.